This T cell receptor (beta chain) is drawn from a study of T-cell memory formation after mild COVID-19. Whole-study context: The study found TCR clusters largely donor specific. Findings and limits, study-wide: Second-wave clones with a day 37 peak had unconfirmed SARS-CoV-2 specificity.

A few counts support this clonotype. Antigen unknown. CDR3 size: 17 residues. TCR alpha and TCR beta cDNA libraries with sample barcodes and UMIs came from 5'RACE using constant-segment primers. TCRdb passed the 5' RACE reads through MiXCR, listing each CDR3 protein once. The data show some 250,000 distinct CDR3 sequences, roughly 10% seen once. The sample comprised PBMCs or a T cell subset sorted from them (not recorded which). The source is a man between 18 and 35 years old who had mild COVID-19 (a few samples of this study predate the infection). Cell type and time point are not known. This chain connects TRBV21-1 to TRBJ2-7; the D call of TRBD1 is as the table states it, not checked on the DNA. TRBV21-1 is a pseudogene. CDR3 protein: CASSPDSTGTGGIEQYV. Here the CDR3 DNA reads TGTGCCAGCAGCCCGGACTCCACCGGGACCGGTGGTATCGAGCAGTACGTC.